This TCR beta chain was found in a study of T cell responses to AZD1222 COVID-19 vaccine. General study points: AZD1222 recipients seropositive at baseline numbered only 6 or 7. Donors, mostly white British, included more females; clonal diversity was possibly underestimated. Unmutated variant regions are reportedly the target of nearly half of TCRs that are spike-specific. Once two AZD1222 doses were given, Spike-specific TCR breadth and depth went up.

Germline V CDR1 and CDR2: SGHAT, FQNNGV. The CDR3 has 16 residues. V lost 0 bases, J lost 8 bases, and 10 bases stayed unmatched. Method: immunoSEQ multiplex PCR; TCRdb's copy keeps in-frame clones and lacks some. The sample includes about 180,000 clones, approximately 90% of them seen just once. In regard to this clone: Its antigen is as yet unknown.

The sequence was collected from an adult who received the AZD1222 COVID-19 vaccine. The chain uses TRBV11-2 and TRBJ2-1; 7 nucleotides agree with TRBD2. This specimen was peripheral blood, taken 28 days after the second AZD1222 dose. CDR3 nucleotide sequence: TGTGCCAGCAGCTTAGATTATGGCGGGAGTCTAGATGAGCAGTTCTTC. This sequence encodes CASSLDYGGSLDEQFF.